This is a list of T cell receptor beta chains from one sample in a study of T cell responses to AZD1222 COVID-19 vaccine. Assay: immunoSEQ multiplex PCR; the TCRdb copy retains only in-frame clones and omits some. The sample totals about 140,000 clones. The specimen was peripheral blood. Source of these receptors: an adult in good health. Both conserved end residues are trimmed from each CDR3.

TRBJ2-2	TRBV7-2	ASSSGQGGAGELF
TRBJ1-3	TRBV7-9	ASSHPGQAGNTIY
TRBJ2-5	TRBV10-1	ASSESLAGGLRGTQY
TRBJ1-2	TRBV29-1	SVEGETADYGYT
TRBJ1-1	TRBV27	ASSFGGGGTEAF
TRBJ2-3	TRBV7-9	ASSLGQGADTQY
TRBJ2-1	TRBV3-1/TRBV3-2	ASSQRANEQF
TRBJ1-2	TRBV5-6	ASSLVGKKGVGYT
TRBJ1-5	TRBV7-3	ASSSDGNQPQH
TRBJ2-1	TRBV6-5	ASSYGQGRKEQF
TRBJ2-7	TRBV7-2	ASSSNRGGYEQY
TRBJ2-7	TRBV11-2	ASSHYSGQGGSYEQY
TRBJ2-1	TRBV3-1/TRBV3-2	ASSPQGGERDNEQF
TRBJ1-2	TRBV4-3	ASSQDPSGWRGYT
TRBJ1-3	TRBV18	ASSSGQYSGNTIY
TRBJ1-1	TRBV4-1	ASSQDPQGVAF
TRBJ1-1	TRBV28	ASSFNTEAF
TRBJ1-4	TRBV3-1/TRBV3-2	ASSQLIGRGSEKLF
TRBJ1-2	TRBV5-5	ASSLTQFRYNYGYT
TRBJ2-5	TRBV30	AWSVLGQQETQY
TRBJ1-4	TRBV2	ASSPTGPPTEKLF
TRBJ1-1	TRBV7-2	ASSSNRNTEAF
TRBJ2-1	TRBV19	ACNGGGQGYNEQF
TRBJ1-5	TRBV19	ASTDRQRSNNQPQH
TRBJ1-1	TRBV6-5	ASSLSRHSNTEAF
TRBJ1-5	TRBV10-1	ADGAGNQPQH
TRBJ1-3	TRBV5-1	ASSLAAGSGNTIY
TRBJ1-2	TRBV19	ASSIAGEGNYGYT
TRBJ1-1	TRBV30	AWELGQGVYFSGSEAF
TRBJ2-2	TRBV18	ASSPPGESGELF
TRBJ1-1	TRBV29-1	SVRDSGGSTEAF
TRBJ1-3	TRBV7-9	ASSWTSGNTIY
TRBJ2-1	TRBV6-5	ASSYERGEVSDEQF
TRBJ1-6	TRBV6-1	ASSEIRDRTPLH
TRBJ1-1	TRBV18	ASSPPVGLNTEAF
TRBJ1-2	TRBV15	ATSRDQRDGASYGYT
TRBJ1-5	TRBV6-4	ASSWTAGGNQPQH
TRBJ1-2	TRBV3-1/TRBV3-2	ASSRRGGQEIYYGYT
TRBJ1-3	TRBV3-1/TRBV3-2	ASSPRGKLEGNTIY
TRBJ2-3	TRBV14	ASSQGTRGTQY
TRBJ1-1	TRBV9	ASSARQGTNTEAF
TRBJ2-6	TRBV4-3	ASSQELGLSGANVLT
TRBJ1-1	TRBV27	ASSPLDLSARNTEAF
TRBJ1-1	TRBV23-1	ASSRGDVGTEAF
TRBJ2-2	TRBV12-3/TRBV12-4	ASSFINTGELF
TRBJ2-2	TRBV20-1	SASSGTSGGLNTGELF
TRBJ1-1	TRBV11-3	ASSFRGMNTEAF
TRBJ1-2	TRBV30	AWSTTGKVGYT
TRBJ1-5	TRBV7-8	ASSLGGDRGGNQPQH
TRBJ2-1	TRBV28	ASSPTIGGGPYNEQF
TRBJ1-2	TRBV28	ASSFRGHLNYGYT
TRBJ1-5	TRBV7-7	ASSFGGQPQH
TRBJ2-1	TRBV7-5	VRSVTGGGEYNEQF
TRBJ1-5	TRBV18	ASSPQDNPYQPQH